The rows below give T cell receptor beta chains drawn from one sample of a study of early stage breast cancer tumors. Profiling relied on immunoSEQ multiplex PCR, and the TCRdb table lists in-frame clones only, not all of them. The sample shows some 5,000 clones, about 63% of them seen only once. The sequenced material came from breast tumor tissue. Receptor source: a person aged 55-75 years with breast cancer. CDR3s include the opening cysteine and the closing phenylalanine or tryptophan. The order of the fields is D gene, J gene, V gene, clone size, CDR3 protein, CDR3 DNA. The D gene is left open where the match is weak. Size tells how often a clone was seen (once, few, many) or the class of an expanded clone, and some rows leave it out.

D: TRBD2
J: TRBJ2-5
V: TRBV4-2
size: NA
CDR3: CASSQVMGGSETQYF
DNA: TGTGCCAGCAGCCAAGTGATGGGAGGGTCGGAGACCCAGTACTTC

D: NA
J: TRBJ2-5
V: TRBV7-9
size: NA
CDR3: CASSHAWTQYF
DNA: TGTGCCAGCAGCCACGCATGGACCCAGTACTTC

D: TRBD1
J: TRBJ1-2
V: TRBV6-1
size: few
CDR3: CASSEEGWTGRPF
DNA: TGTGCCAGCAGTGAAGAGGGATGGACAGGGAGGCCCTTC

D: TRBD1
J: TRBJ2-3
V: TRBV4-2
size: NA
CDR3: CASSQDGSTGGGTDTQYF
DNA: TGTGCCAGCAGCCAAGACGGCTCTACAGGGGGCGGCACAGATACGCAGTATTTT

D: NA
J: TRBJ1-2
V: TRBV6-5
size: once
CDR3: CASSGQGYTF
DNA: TGTGCCAGCAGTGGACAGGGCTACACCTTC

D: TRBD1
J: TRBJ2-7
V: TRBV11-3
size: NA
CDR3: CASSPPTGLREQYF
DNA: TGTGCCAGCAGCCCACCGACAGGGTTGCGGGAGCAGTACTTC

D: TRBD1
J: TRBJ1-5
V: TRBV2
size: NA
CDR3: CASKEQGSQPQHF
DNA: TGTGCCAGCAAAGAACAGGGGTCTCAGCCCCAGCATTTT

D: NA
J: TRBJ1-1
V: TRBV5-4
size: NA
CDR3: CASSTRVGDTEAFF
DNA: TGTGCCAGCAGCACGAGGGTGGGTGACACTGAAGCTTTCTTT

D: NA
J: TRBJ2-7
V: TRBV27
size: medium-sized
CDR3: CASSLKGGSYEQYF
DNA: TGTGCCAGCAGTTTAAAAGGGGGCTCCTACGAGCAGTACTTC

D: NA
J: TRBJ2-1
V: TRBV30
size: NA
CDR3: CAWKWGTGQFF
DNA: TGTGCCTGGAAATGGGGAACGGGGCAGTTCTTC

D: NA
J: TRBJ2-2
V: TRBV21-1
size: NA
CDR3: CASTPEHSVSGELFF
DNA: TGTGCCAGCACCCCGGAACACTCGGTCTCCGGGGAGCTGTTTTTT

D: NA
J: TRBJ2-5
V: TRBV27
size: NA
CDR3: CASSFLDQRETQYF
DNA: TGTGCCAGCAGTTTCCTGGACCAAAGAGAGACCCAGTACTTC

D: NA
J: TRBJ1-4
V: TRBV6-6
size: NA
CDR3: CASSALPPATNEKLFF
DNA: TGTGCCAGCAGCGCCCTCCCACCAGCAACTAATGAAAAACTGTTTTTT

D: TRBD2
J: TRBJ2-1
V: TRBV9
size: few
CDR3: CASSPGGAYNEQFF
DNA: TGTGCCAGCAGCCCGGGAGGGGCTTACAATGAGCAGTTCTTC

D: NA
J: TRBJ1-2
V: TRBV5-1
size: few
CDR3: CASSSGSFYGYTF
DNA: TGCGCCAGCAGCTCAGGGTCCTTCTATGGCTACACCTTC

D: NA
J: TRBJ2-3
V: TRBV7-3
size: medium-sized
CDR3: CASSLSLRDTQYF
DNA: TGTGCCAGCAGCTTAAGTTTAAGAGATACGCAGTATTTT

D: TRBD1
J: TRBJ2-7
V: TRBV18
size: NA
CDR3: CASSPGQASYEQYF
DNA: TGTGCCAGCTCACCGGGACAGGCCTCCTACGAGCAGTACTTC

D: NA
J: TRBJ2-7
V: TRBV11-3
size: NA
CDR3: CASSVDGESSYEQYF
DNA: TGTGCCAGCAGCGTCGACGGGGAGAGCTCCTACGAGCAGTACTTC

D: NA
J: TRBJ2-7
V: TRBV11-2
size: NA
CDR3: CASSFGVQGSYEQYF
DNA: TGTGCCAGCAGCTTTGGCGTCCAGGGGTCCTACGAGCAGTACTTC

D: TRBD1
J: TRBJ1-2
V: TRBV19
size: NA
CDR3: CASDRAGYYGYTF
DNA: TGTGCCAGCGACAGGGCAGGATACTATGGCTACACCTTC

D: NA
J: TRBJ2-3
V: TRBV5-1
size: NA
CDR3: CASSRLTDTQYF
DNA: TGCGCCAGCAGCCGGCTCACAGATACGCAGTATTTT

D: NA
J: TRBJ2-5
V: TRBV7-9
size: once
CDR3: CASSLRQQETQYF
DNA: TGTGCCAGCAGCTTAAGGCAGCAAGAGACCCAGTACTTC

D: NA
J: TRBJ2-3
V: TRBV7-2
size: NA
CDR3: CASSSDSVTPTDTQYF
DNA: TGTGCCAGCAGCTCGGACAGTGTCACCCCCACAGATACGCAGTATTTT